The 2 T cell receptor beta chains in this list originate from one sample, sequenced in a study of T cells in localized non-small cell lung cancer. Data came from immunoSEQ multiplex PCR; TCRdb stores just in-frame clones and leaves some out. The profile shows about 4,400 clones, under 25% of them singletons. This specimen was lung tumor tissue, taken before any cancer treatment. Receptor source: a female donor older than 55 with stage I lung adenocarcinoma.

The V call is TRBV19, the J call TRBJ1-2, with 8 bases lining up with TRBD1. CDR3 length equals 13 residues. Germline lookup yields CDR1 LNHDA and CDR2 SQIVND (reference sequence). V lost 6 bases and J lost 8; bases outside the gene matches: 8. CDR3 in amino acids: CASSHQGARGYTF. CDR3 in DNA: TGTGCCAGTAGCCACCAGGGGGCGCGGGGCTACACCTTC.

In this sample, this clone is large. This chain links TRBV30 with TRBJ1-3, with TRBD1 matching over 7 bases. The CDR3 is 15 residues long. The germline CDR1 and CDR2 sequences are GTSNPN and SVGIG (reference sequence). V was clipped by 3 bases and J by 2 bases; unmatched bases: 7. The CDR3 is CAWSEGQRTGNTIYF. CDR3 nucleotides: TGTGCCTGGAGCGAGGGACAGAGGACTGGAAACACCATATATTTT.